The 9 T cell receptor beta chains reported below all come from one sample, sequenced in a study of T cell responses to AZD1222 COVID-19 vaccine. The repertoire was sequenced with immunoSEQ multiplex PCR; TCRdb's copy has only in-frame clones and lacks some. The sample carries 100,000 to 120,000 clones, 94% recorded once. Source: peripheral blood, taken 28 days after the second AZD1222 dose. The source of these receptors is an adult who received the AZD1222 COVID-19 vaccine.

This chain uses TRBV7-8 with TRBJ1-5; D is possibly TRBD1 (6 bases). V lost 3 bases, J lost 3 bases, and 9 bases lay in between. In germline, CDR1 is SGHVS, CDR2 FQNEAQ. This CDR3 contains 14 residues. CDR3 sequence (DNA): TGTGCCAGCAGCTTTTGGACAGACAATCAGCCCCAGCATTTT. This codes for CASSFWTDNQPQHF.

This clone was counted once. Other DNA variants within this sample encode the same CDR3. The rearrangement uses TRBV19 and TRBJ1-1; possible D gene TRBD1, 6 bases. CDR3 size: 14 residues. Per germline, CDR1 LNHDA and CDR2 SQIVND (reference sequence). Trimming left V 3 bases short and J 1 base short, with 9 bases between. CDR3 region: CASSIGGQNTEAFF. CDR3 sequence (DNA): TGTGCCAGTAGTATCGGGGGACAGAACACTGAAGCTTTCTTT.

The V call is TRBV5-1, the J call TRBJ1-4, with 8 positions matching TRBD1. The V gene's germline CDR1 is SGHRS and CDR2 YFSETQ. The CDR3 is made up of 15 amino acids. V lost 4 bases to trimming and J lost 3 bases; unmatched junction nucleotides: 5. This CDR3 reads CASSPPTGANEKLFF. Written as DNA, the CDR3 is TGCGCCAGCAGCCCGCCGACAGGGGCTAATGAAAAACTGTTTTTT.

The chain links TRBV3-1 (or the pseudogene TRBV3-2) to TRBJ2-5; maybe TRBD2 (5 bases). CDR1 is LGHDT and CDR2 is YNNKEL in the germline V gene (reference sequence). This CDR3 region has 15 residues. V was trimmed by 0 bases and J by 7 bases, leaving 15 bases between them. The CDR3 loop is CASSQDSDPRGTQYF. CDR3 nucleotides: TGTGCCAGCAGCCAAGACTCGGACCCTCGGGGGACCCAGTACTTC.

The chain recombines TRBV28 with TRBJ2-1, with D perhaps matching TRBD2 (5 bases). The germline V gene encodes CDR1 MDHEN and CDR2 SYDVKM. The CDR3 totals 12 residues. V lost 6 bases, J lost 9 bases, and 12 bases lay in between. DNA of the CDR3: TGTGCCAGCAGCCTCAGACTAATTGAGCAGTTCTTC. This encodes CASSLRLIEQFF.

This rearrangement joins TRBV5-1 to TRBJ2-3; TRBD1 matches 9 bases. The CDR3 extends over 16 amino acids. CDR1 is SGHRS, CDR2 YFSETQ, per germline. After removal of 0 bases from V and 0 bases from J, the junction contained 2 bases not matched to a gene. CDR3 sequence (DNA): TGCGCCAGCAGCTTGGCACAGGGGGCAAGCACAGATACGCAGTATTTT. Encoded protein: CASSLAQGASTDTQYF.

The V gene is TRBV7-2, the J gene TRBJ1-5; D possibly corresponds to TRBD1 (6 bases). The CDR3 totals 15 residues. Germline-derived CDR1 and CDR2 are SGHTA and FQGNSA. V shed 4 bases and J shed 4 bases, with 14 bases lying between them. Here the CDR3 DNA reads TGTGCCAGCAGCTGGGGGGCATCTGGAAATCAGCCCCAGCATTTT. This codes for CASSWGASGNQPQHF.

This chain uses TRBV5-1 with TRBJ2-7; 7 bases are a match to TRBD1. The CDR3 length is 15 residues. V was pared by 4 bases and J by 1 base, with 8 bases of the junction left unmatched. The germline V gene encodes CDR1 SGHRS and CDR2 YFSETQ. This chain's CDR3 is CASSILDRVSYEQYF. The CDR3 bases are TGCGCCAGCAGCATTTTAGACAGGGTGTCCTACGAGCAGTACTTC.

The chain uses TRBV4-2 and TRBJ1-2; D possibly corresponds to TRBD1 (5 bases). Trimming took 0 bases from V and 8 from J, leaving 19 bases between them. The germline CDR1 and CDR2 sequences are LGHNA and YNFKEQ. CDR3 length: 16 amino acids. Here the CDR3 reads CASSQDSLTGRGGYTF. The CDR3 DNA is TGTGCCAGCAGCCAAGATTCTTTAACAGGACGGGGAGGCTACACCTTC.